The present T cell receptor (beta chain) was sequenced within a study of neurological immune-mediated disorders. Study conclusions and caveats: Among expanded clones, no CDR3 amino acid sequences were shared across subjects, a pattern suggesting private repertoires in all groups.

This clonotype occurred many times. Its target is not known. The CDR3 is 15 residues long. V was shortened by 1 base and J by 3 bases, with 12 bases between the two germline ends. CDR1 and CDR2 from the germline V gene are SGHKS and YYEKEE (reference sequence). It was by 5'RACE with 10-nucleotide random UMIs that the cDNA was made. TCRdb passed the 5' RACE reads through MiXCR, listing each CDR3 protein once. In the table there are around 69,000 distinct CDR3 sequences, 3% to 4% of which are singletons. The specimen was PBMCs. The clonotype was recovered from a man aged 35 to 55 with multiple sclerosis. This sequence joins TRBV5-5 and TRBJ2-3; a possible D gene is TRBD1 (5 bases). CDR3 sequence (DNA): TGTGCCAGCAGCTTGATGGCAGGGCGGACAGATACGCAGTATTTT. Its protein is CASSLMAGRTDTQYF. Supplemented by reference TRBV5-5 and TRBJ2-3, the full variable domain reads DAGVTQSPTHLIKTRGQQVTLRCSPISGHKSVSWYQQVLGQGPQFIFQYYEKEERGRGNFPDRFSARQFPNYSSELNVNALLLGDSALYLCASSLMAGRTDTQYFGPGTRLTVL.